Shown below are 16 T cell receptor beta chains from a single sample sequenced in a study of T cells after yellow fever vaccination. TCRdb itself ran the 5' RACE reads through MiXCR, one entry per CDR3 protein. The sample lists about 310,000 distinct CDR3 sequences, roughly 3.5% seen once, with 20% to 30% in the top ten. Sequencing used PBMCs, obtained on the day of the yellow fever booster vaccination. These receptors all come from a man aged 18 to 35 who received the YFV17D yellow fever vaccine.

This clonotype was seen more than once but under ten times. The V gene is TRBV6-2 or TRBV6-3, the J gene TRBJ1-4; D unresolved. Trimming took off 1 base at V and 6 bases at J, with 9 bases between the two ends. The CDR3 length is 14 residues. Per germline, CDR1 MNHEY and CDR2 SVGEGT. The CDR3 region has the DNA TGTGCCAGCAGTTACTGGGGAATGGATGAAAAACTGTTTTTT. This gives the protein CASSYWGMDEKLFF.

This clonotype has ten or more counts. The chain is built from TRBV5-1 and TRBJ2-2; unclear D gene. The CDR3 totals 15 residues. V lost 4 bases and J lost 1, with 11 bases in between. CDR1 and CDR2 (germline): SGHRS, YFSETQ. The CDR3 sequence: CASSPDGENTGELFF. In nucleotides, the CDR3 is TGCGCCAGCAGCCCGGATGGGGAGAACACCGGGGAGCTGTTTTTT.

The chain has TRBV7-9 and TRBJ2-1; 8 bases map to TRBD2. Trimming took 3 bases from V and 5 from J; bases not matched to a gene: 12. The length of the CDR3 is 17 residues. Germline V gives CDR1 SEHNR, CDR2 FQNEAQ (reference sequence). The CDR3 sequence is CASSFRAGVLEDNEQFF. The CDR3 DNA is TGTGCCAGCAGCTTTCGAGCGGGGGTCCTCGAGGACAATGAGCAGTTCTTC.

This clonotype was detected ten times or more. The genes are TRBV4-3 and TRBJ2-3; D is unresolved. Per germline, CDR1 LGHNA and CDR2 YSLEER. The V and J ends lost 0 bases and 11 bases respectively, with 12 bases between them. The CDR3 has 13 residues. CDR3 region: CASSQELPAEQYF. CDR3 sequence (DNA): TGCGCCAGCAGCCAAGAACTACCCGCAGAGCAGTATTTT.

This clonotype was observed a few times. This sequence joins TRBV5-1 and TRBJ2-6; D not resolved. V lost 2 bases, J lost 3 bases, and 12 bases lay in between. Germline V gene data show CDR1 as SGHRS and CDR2 as YFSETQ. The CDR3 is 16 amino acids. This chain's CDR3 is CASSFNPGYGANVLTF. CDR3 coding DNA: TGCGCCAGCAGCTTTAACCCAGGCTATGGGGCCAACGTCCTGACTTTC.

This clonotype has just a few counts. V usage is TRBV4-2 and J usage is TRBJ2-3; D gene unclear. The CDR3 covers 14 residues. Between the trimmed V and J ends, which lost 0 bases and 6 bases, there was a span of 10 bases. In germline, CDR1 is LGHNA, CDR2 YNFKEQ. CDR3 region: CASSQDPTTDTQYF. In DNA form, the CDR3 reads TGTGCCAGCAGCCAAGATCCAACTACCGATACGCAGTATTTT.

This clonotype showed up many times. The chain recombines TRBV7-2 with TRBJ1-6; D is ambiguous. CDR1 is SGHTA, CDR2 FQGNSA, per germline. V was clipped by 2 bases and J by 16 bases, with 9 bases between them. The CDR3 contains 11 residues. The chain's CDR3 is CASSLLQVLHF. In nucleotides, the CDR3 is TGTGCCAGCAGCTTATTGCAGGTACTCCACTTT.

There are many counts of this clonotype. The chain has TRBV5-1 and TRBJ1-2; D gene uncertain. This CDR3 is built from 13 residues. Germline assignment: CDR1 SGHRS and CDR2 YFSETQ. The germline V and J ends were trimmed by 0 bases and 4 bases, with 7 bases remaining between them. DNA of the CDR3: TGCGCCAGCAGCTTGGCTGATATCTATGGCTACACCTTC. Translating it yields CASSLADIYGYTF.

This clonotype was recorded many times. J is TRBJ1-1 and V is TRBV27; TRBD1 might be the D (5 bases). Germline V gene data show CDR1 as MNHEY and CDR2 as SMNVEV (reference sequence). Deletions cut 3 bases from V and 1 base from J, with 18 bases between. This CDR3 is 17 amino acids long. The CDR3 region is CASSFFSGFGKNTEAFF. Here the CDR3 DNA reads TGTGCCAGCAGTTTTTTCTCAGGGTTCGGTAAGAACACTGAAGCTTTCTTT.

This chain uses TRBV29-1 with TRBJ1-1, with D tentatively TRBD1 (5 bases). Trimming cost V 8 bases and J 11 bases, with 15 bases left between them. In germline, CDR1 is SQVTM, CDR2 ANQGSEA. The CDR3 contains 10 residues. The CDR3 sequence is CSTLEPGAFF. CDR3 nucleotides: TGCAGCACTCTAGAACCAGGGGCTTTCTTT.

This clonotype was recorded many times. This chain links TRBV7-2 with TRBJ2-3; TRBD2 matches 10 bases. The CDR3 covers 16 residues. Germline CDR1 and CDR2: SGHTA and FQGNSA. J was trimmed by 1 base and V by 4 bases; bases with no gene match: 5. CDR3 amino acids: CASSSLAGARTDTQYF. CDR3 in DNA: TGTGCCAGCAGCTCGCTAGCGGGGGCCCGCACAGATACGCAGTATTTT.

There are a few counts of this clonotype. The chain employs TRBV27 and TRBJ2-3; D call uncertain. Trimming removed 6 bases at V and 2 bases at J, with 12 bases between. The CDR3 is 14 residues long. The germline gives CDR1 MNHEY, CDR2 SMNVEV (reference sequence). The DNA for the CDR3 is TGTGCCAGCAGATACCCCGGATCCACAGATACGCAGTATTTT. Amino acids: CASRYPGSTDTQYF.

This clonotype has at least ten counts. The J gene is TRBJ1-1, the V gene TRBV6-2 or TRBV6-3; D is uncertain. There are 13 residues in the CDR3. Trimming took 5 bases from V and 8 from J, leaving 15 bases between them. CDR1 MNHEY and CDR2 SVGEGT come from the germline V gene. CDR3 in amino acids: CASSPDGNREAFF. Here the CDR3 DNA reads TGTGCCAGCAGTCCCGACGGGAATCGCGAAGCTTTCTTT.

The chain recombines TRBV5-1 with TRBJ2-7; tentative D call: TRBD1 (6 bases). V lost 1 base, J lost 5 bases, and 10 bases lay in between. The germline V gene has CDR1 SGHRS and CDR2 YFSETQ. The CDR3 totals 13 residues. In nucleotides, the CDR3 is TGCGCCAGCAGCTTGACAGGGTTTAACGAGCAGTACTTC. This codes for CASSLTGFNEQYF.

This clonotype showed up many times. The rearrangement uses TRBV4-2 and TRBJ1-4, with D tentatively TRBD1 (5 bases). This CDR3 contains 15 residues. The V and J ends lost 6 bases and 2 bases respectively, with 13 bases between them. In germline, CDR1 is LGHNA, CDR2 YNFKEQ. CDR3 in amino acids: CASRNPGSTNEKLFF. CDR3 nucleotides: TGTGCCAGCAGGAATCCAGGGTCCACTAATGAAAAACTGTTTTTT.

At least ten counts were recorded for this clonotype. V usage is TRBV29-1 and J usage is TRBJ1-5; TRBD1 might be the D (5 bases). Germline CDR1 reads SQVTM; CDR2 reads ANQGSEA. Deletions cut 6 bases from V and 3 bases from J, with 9 bases between. The CDR3 totals 12 residues. The CDR3 loop is CSVAGTNQPQHF. CDR3 DNA: TGCAGCGTAGCCGGGACCAATCAGCCCCAGCATTTT.